This T cell receptor beta chain was identified in a study of blood T cells in healthy people across ages. This CDR3 comprises 14 residues. The V gene end was trimmed by 2 bases and the J gene end by 1 base; junction bases not matched to a gene: 2. CDR1 is SGHRS, CDR2 YFSETQ, per germline. Next came a second PCR, run for about 6 to 11 cycles, which used a sample-barcoded 5' primer along with a J-beta primer mix. Using its own MiXCR run on the 5' RACE reads, TCRdb lists one record per CDR3 protein. The data hold 2 million or so distinct CDR3 sequences, with 49% observed a single time. This clonotype was counted many times. Its antigen is as yet unknown. Per sample, no less than 5.5 micrograms of total RNA were extracted. Study-level findings and limits: Aged donors had fewer naive CD4+ cells and lower diversity than long-lived donors. With age, beta diversity per million T cells declined roughly linearly, significantly by 30 to 40. The CMV status of each donor remained undetermined, and this could have confounded shifts in expanded clonotypes.

The V and J genes are TRBV5-1 and TRBJ2-5, with 7 bases identical to TRBD1. The receptor's source is a woman in her thirties or forties in good health. Sequences were obtained from blood. Written as DNA, the CDR3 is TGCGCCAGCAGCTTCGGGGACAGCCAAGAGACCCAGTACTTC. The encoded protein is CASSFGDSQETQYF.